This TCR beta chain was observed in a study of regulatory T cells in long-lasting Graves disease (dated by TCRdb to 2020 to 2023). At the level of the whole study: To count as having persistent Graves' disease, a patient had to have received antithyroid drug treatment for over 5 years with TSH receptor autoantibodies remaining persistently positive. This study used TCR sequencing and RNA sequencing of peripheral blood to compare persistent Graves' disease patients against newly diagnosed Graves' disease patients. The study was registered as a clinical trial and conducted in China. A total of around 35 samples underwent TCR sequencing, from about 13 patients with persistent Graves' disease and 20 patients with newly diagnosed Graves' disease. Persistent Graves' disease patients in the clinical cohort had taken antithyroid drugs for roughly ten years on average. Broader findings and caveats from the paper: Sequencing and analysis were restricted to the TCR beta chain. Preferential use of TRBV28, TRBJ1-2 and TRBJ2-5 was observed in persistent disease, whereas TRBV20-1 and TRBJ2-1 were favored in newly diagnosed disease. Because the primary lesion, thyroid tissue, could not be accessed, the study looked at peripheral blood alone. Compared with newly diagnosed patients, patients with persistent Graves' disease had lower TCR Shannon entropy and fewer highly expanded clones, which suggests clonal expansion. Persistent patients shared more public clonotypes among themselves (around 3,000) than newly diagnosed patients did (more than 950). The small sample size was acknowledged by the authors as a limitation that may reduce accuracy.

This clonotype was counted a few times. Its binding antigen is unknown. No per-base quality is available; no much larger clone lies one base away. A distance of 16 bases separates the germline ends of V and J, which lose 3 bases and 4 bases respectively. CDR1 SEHNR and CDR2 FQNEAQ were looked up in the germline V gene (reference sequence). The cysteine opens and the phenylalanine closes a CDR3 of 16 amino acids. The entry retains the CDR3 DNA only, 48 bases that are in frame from base 1. The receptor library was made with multiplex PCR. Sequenced using an Illumina HiSeq 4000. CDR3 regions were amplified by Arm-PCR with iRepertoire HTBI primers to construct TCR beta libraries. Before sequencing, the PCR products went through gel purification. Processing in the source paper ran as follows. Across samples, 55 to 80 TRBV and over 11 TRBJ segments were identified and used for gene usage analysis of CDR3 amino acid clonotypes. Filtered high-quality paired reads were merged into contigs using COPE and FqMerger. BLAST was used to align contigs to the IMGT TRBV, TRBD and TRBJ reference genes, and CDR3 was defined following IMGT. Any clonotype with a frequency above 0.1% was counted as a highly expanded clone. Shannon entropy was used to measure repertoire diversity, and the Gini coefficient was used to measure V-J evenness. A clonotype found in more than one individual was treated as public. Clones were called with MiXCR by TCRdb after fastp trimmed the public reads at Q25, and only in-frame beta chains were retained. All rows with the same CDR3 protein become a single entry with the most common DNA and genes. For this entry, the V and J calls and clone size follow TCRdb and not the study's own pipeline. The sample table contains over 350,000 distinct CDR3 sequences; only one count was recorded for around 21% of them. The ten largest clonotypes hold less than 25% of the sample.

In the paper's terms, the time point label means: persistent/refractory GD, antithyroid drugs over 5 years with positive TRAb. RNA was extracted from PBMCs in TRIzol for both TCR sequencing and RNA sequencing. Graves' disease was diagnosed according to American Thyroid Association guidelines. Recruitment of patients was carried out at an endocrinology department in Xi'an, China. Each patient gave about 10 milliliters of peripheral blood, collected in an EDTA anticoagulant tube. PBMCs were isolated by Ficoll Paque Plus density gradient separation without further T cell sorting. An Agilent 2100 Bioanalyzer and agarose gel were used to check RNA quality, and a NanoDrop 2000 was used to measure RNA concentration.

The sequence was obtained from a female donor with Graves disease. The chain is made from TRBV7-9 and TRBJ1-3; the D segment could be TRBD1, given 5 matching bases. This specimen consisted of peripheral blood mononuclear cells (PBMCs), obtained when the disease was refractory, from a patient treated with antithyroid drugs. The CDR3 region has the sequence CASSLGGRGGGNTIYF. The DNA sequence is given as TGTGCCAGCAGCTTGGGAGGAAGGGGCGGAGGAAACACCATATATTTT.